This T cell receptor beta chain was sequenced in a study of blood T cell repertoires in COVID-19. Study-level background: COVID-19 samples from acute and convalescent phases originated in the United States, Italy and Spain. Nucleic acid was either cDNA or gDNA, and it came from T cells, B-cell-depleted T cells, or PBMCs.

Original analysis: It was from reference gene primer amplification that nucleated cell counts were estimated. Produced via immunoSEQ multiplex PCR; TCRdb's table is partial and in-frame only. That table gives V, J and clone size, and the DNA gave D and trimming. Of 100,000 to 150,000 clones listed, over 55% are singletons. V was clipped by 3 bases and J by 5 bases; unmatched bases: 4. Germline values: CDR1 KGHSH, CDR2 LQKENI. The CDR3 extends over 15 amino acids. Sequencing used peripheral blood. The V and J genes are TRBV18 and TRBJ2-5; 12 positions agree with TRBD1. The receptor was derived from a woman in her seventies with acute or convalescent COVID-19. The CDR3 loop reads CASSPGQGAAETQYF. DNA of the CDR3: TGTGCCAGCTCACCGGGACAGGGGGCCGCTGAGACCCAGTACTTC.